The 20 T cell receptor beta chains below all came from one sample that was sequenced in a study of T cell responses to AZD1222 COVID-19 vaccine. Clones were sequenced by immunoSEQ multiplex PCR, and TCRdb holds only the in-frame ones, with some missing. Of under 150,000 clones listed, 88% were seen once; the top ten hold 2% to 3%. Sequences were derived from peripheral blood, sampled on day 0 of AZD1222 vaccination. These receptor sequences come from an adult in good health.

The chain combines TRBV4-2 with TRBJ2-3; weak D call: TRBD2 (5 bases). Looked up from germline, CDR1 is LGHNA and CDR2 is YNFKEQ. The CDR3 runs to 16 residues. Trimming removed 0 bases at V and 2 bases at J, with 12 bases between. CDR3 amino acids: CASSQDPSGITDTQYF. The CDR3 nucleotides read TGTGCCAGCAGCCAAGACCCAAGCGGCATCACAGATACGCAGTATTTT.

This chain connects TRBV19 to TRBJ2-7; the match to TRBD1 covers 7 bases. J gave up 4 bases and V 4 bases, and 7 bases lay outside the gene matches. The CDR3 has 14 amino acids. Looked up from germline, CDR1 is LNHDA and CDR2 is SQIVND (reference sequence). The CDR3 bases are TGTGCCAGTAGTAACCCGGGACAGAGTTACGAGCAGTACTTC. It specifies CASSNPGQSYEQYF.

This clone occurred a few times. V and J are TRBV4-1 and TRBJ2-7, with D perhaps TRBD2 (7 bases). This CDR3 is 16 amino acids long. The V and J ends lost 4 bases and 0 bases respectively, with 16 bases between them. Germline V gene lookup returns CDR1 MGHRA and CDR2 YSYEKL. CDR3 amino acids: CASSPGGLAASYEQYF. For the CDR3, the DNA is TGCGCCAGCAGCCCCGGGGGGCTAGCGGCCTCCTACGAGCAGTACTTC.

Remarks on this clone: The conserved phenylalanine or tryptophan is not found at the CDR3 terminus, so this likely reflects a read error. No DNA is shown, since the ends of the CDR3 on it are uncertain; the CDR3 is the one TCRdb lists. The V and J genes are TRBV19 and TRBJ1-1. The CDR3 is 11 amino acids in total, end residues counted. Per the germline V gene, CDR1 is LNHDA and CDR2 is SQIVND (reference sequence). CDR3: CATRGPSGELL.

DNA for the CDR3: TGTGCCAGCAGTCCTCTGGACGACTACGAGCAGTACTTC. It specifies CASSPLDDYEQYF. The rearrangement joins TRBV28 to TRBJ2-7; D gene uncertain. The CDR3 runs 13 residues. Trimming removed 5 bases at V and 3 bases at J, with 11 bases between. Germline CDR1 MDHEN, CDR2 SYDVKM.

V gene TRBV7-9 combines with J gene TRBJ2-1; D gene uncertain. The CDR3 loop spans 15 amino acids. V was shortened by 2 bases and J by 2 bases, with 10 bases between the two germline ends. Germline CDR1 SEHNR, CDR2 FQNEAQ (reference sequence). CDR3 DNA sequence: TGTGCCAGCAGCTTAACCAGCCTGACCTACAATGAGCAGTTCTTC. Amino acids: CASSLTSLTYNEQFF.

The chain combines TRBV12-3 or TRBV12-4 with TRBJ1-2; TRBD1 agrees at 8 bases. Trimming cost V 7 bases and J 4 bases; bases outside gene matches: 5. The CDR3 spans 13 residues. CDR3 bases: TGTGCCAGCACCCCTGGACAGGGCTATGGCTACACCTTC. The encoded protein is CASTPGQGYGYTF.

The genes are TRBV13 and TRBJ2-7; D remains unclear. V lost 5 bases to trimming and J lost 3 bases, with 11 bases between them. Per germline, CDR1 PRHDT and CDR2 FYEKMQ (reference sequence). There are 13 residues in the CDR3. As DNA, the CDR3 is TGTGCCAGCAGCAGACCGGACCACTACGAGCAGTACTTC. It yields the protein CASSRPDHYEQYF.

This chain uses TRBV5-1 with TRBJ1-6, with D maybe TRBD1 (5 bases). The germline CDR1 and CDR2 sequences are SGHRS and YFSETQ. CDR3 size: 15 residues. V lost 0 bases, J lost 8 bases, and 12 bases lay in between. In DNA form, the CDR3 reads TGCGCCAGCAGCTTGGTGGGGGATTCGGATTCACCCCTCCACTTT. This translates into CASSLVGDSDSPLHF.

The chain joins TRBV11-2 to TRBJ2-7, with D unresolved. The CDR3 has 16 amino acids. The V end was cut by 2 bases, the J end by 4 bases, with 18 bases between. Germline CDR1 reads SGHAT; CDR2 reads FQNNGV. CDR3 sequence reads: CASSLSVSIGRYEQYF. The DNA of the CDR3 is TGTGCCAGCAGCTTAAGCGTCAGCATTGGCCGTTACGAGCAGTACTTC.

This clone appeared once. This chain joins TRBV28 and TRBJ1-1, with TRBD1 as a possible D gene (6 bases). Germline V gives CDR1 MDHEN, CDR2 SYDVKM. The CDR3 contains 13 residues. Trimming took 6 bases from V and 5 from J, leaving 13 bases between them. DNA of the CDR3: TGTGCCAGCAGGGAGGCAGGGGAGACTGAAGCTTTCTTT. Translated: CASREAGETEAFF. Full variable domain (rest looked up from reference TRBV28 and TRBJ1-1): DVKVTQSSRYLVKRTGEKVFLECVQDMDHENMFWYRQDPGLGLRLIYFSYDVKMKEKGDIPEGYSVSREKKERFSLILESASTNQTSMYLCASREAGETEAFFGQGTRLTVV.

The gene calls are TRBV5-1 and TRBJ1-2; D might be TRBD1 (6 bases). V was cut by 1 base and J by 8 bases, with 21 bases left in between. The CDR3 extends over 16 amino acids. Per germline, CDR1 SGHRS and CDR2 YFSETQ. The CDR3 DNA reads TGCGCCAGCAGCTTGAGCTCCGGGACACAAACAGAGGGCTACACCTTC. Encoded protein: CASSLSSGTQTEGYTF.

The chain recombines TRBV25-1 with TRBJ2-3; D is unresolved. Germline CDR1 reads MGHDK; CDR2 reads SYGVNS. The CDR3 extends over 13 amino acids. V gave up 0 bases and J gave up 7 bases, with 8 bases separating them. This chain's CDR3 is CASSEYTRHTQYF. The CDR3 nucleotides read TGTGCCAGCAGTGAATATACCCGACATACGCAGTATTTT.

This chain joins TRBV5-1 and TRBJ2-3; a possible D gene is TRBD2 (5 bases). The CDR3 has 15 residues. Trimming pared 3 bases from V and 0 bases from J, leaving 11 bases between. The V gene's germline CDR1 is SGHRS and CDR2 YFSETQ. The DNA of the CDR3 is TGCGCCAGCAGCTCCGGACTCCTTAGCACAGATACGCAGTATTTT. It yields the protein CASSSGLLSTDTQYF.

This clone was detected once. V is TRBV30 and J is TRBJ1-4; no clear D gene. Looked up from germline, CDR1 is GTSNPN and CDR2 is SVGIG (reference sequence). V was trimmed by 0 bases and J by 4 bases, leaving 9 bases between them. This CDR3 has 14 amino acids. The CDR3: CAWSVPIRNEKLFF. The CDR3 coding sequence is TGTGCCTGGAGTGTACCGATCCGTAATGAAAAACTGTTTTTT. The full variable domain, in which reference TRBV30 and TRBJ1-4 provide the parts outside the CDR3, is SQTIHQWPATLVQPVGSPLSLECTVEGTSNPNLYWYRQAAGRGLQLLFYSVGIGQISSEVPQNLSASRPQDRQFILSSKKLLLSDSGFYLCAWSVPIRNEKLFFGSGTQLSVL.

The V call is TRBV12-5, the J call TRBJ2-2; no clear D. The V end was cut by 6 bases, the J end by 3 bases, with 5 bases between. The CDR3 runs to 12 residues. Germline V gene lookup returns CDR1 LGHNT and CDR2 FRNRAP. CDR3 bases: TGTGCTAGTGGAGGTTACACCGGGGAGCTGTTTTTT. It encodes CASGGYTGELFF.

CDR3 nucleotide sequence: TGTGCCAGCAGCTTGGGACTAGCAACAACAGATACGCAGTATTTT. Translated: CASSLGLATTDTQYF. This rearrangement joins TRBV7-3 to TRBJ2-3, with TRBD2 matching 9 bases. The CDR3 totals 15 residues. Germline V gene data show CDR1 as SGHTA and CDR2 as FQGTGA. V lost 3 bases and J lost 3; bases outside the gene matches: 4.

Details on this clone: One junction end does not reproduce the germline sequence, and a read error may be involved. J is TRBJ2-5 and V is TRBV7-7; possible D gene TRBD2, 5 bases. CDR1 is SSHAT, CDR2 FNYEAQ, per germline (reference sequence). The CDR3 extends over 13 amino acids. The CDR3 sequence: CASSSSGQETQYF. For the CDR3, the DNA is TGTGCTAGCAGCTCCAGCGGCCAAGAGACCCAGTACTTC.

The chain is built from TRBV29-1 and TRBJ1-4; D not certain. Germline values: CDR1 SQVTM, CDR2 ANQGSEA. Trimming took off 4 bases at V and 5 bases at J, with 8 bases between the two ends. The CDR3 loop spans 12 amino acids. CDR3 in DNA: TGCAGCGTTGTAGCCCCGAATGAAAAACTGTTTTTT. Amino acid sequence: CSVVAPNEKLFF.

This clone rates as medium-sized. The V call is TRBV7-9, the J call TRBJ2-3; TRBD2 is a possible D gene (6 bases). Germline V lookup: CDR1 SEHNR, CDR2 FQNEAQ (reference sequence). This CDR3 comprises 14 residues. V dropped 5 bases and J dropped 7 bases, with 16 bases sitting between them. As DNA, the CDR3 is TGTGCCAGCAGCCCCGACGGGAGAATCCATACGCAGTATTTT. This codes for CASSPDGRIHTQYF.